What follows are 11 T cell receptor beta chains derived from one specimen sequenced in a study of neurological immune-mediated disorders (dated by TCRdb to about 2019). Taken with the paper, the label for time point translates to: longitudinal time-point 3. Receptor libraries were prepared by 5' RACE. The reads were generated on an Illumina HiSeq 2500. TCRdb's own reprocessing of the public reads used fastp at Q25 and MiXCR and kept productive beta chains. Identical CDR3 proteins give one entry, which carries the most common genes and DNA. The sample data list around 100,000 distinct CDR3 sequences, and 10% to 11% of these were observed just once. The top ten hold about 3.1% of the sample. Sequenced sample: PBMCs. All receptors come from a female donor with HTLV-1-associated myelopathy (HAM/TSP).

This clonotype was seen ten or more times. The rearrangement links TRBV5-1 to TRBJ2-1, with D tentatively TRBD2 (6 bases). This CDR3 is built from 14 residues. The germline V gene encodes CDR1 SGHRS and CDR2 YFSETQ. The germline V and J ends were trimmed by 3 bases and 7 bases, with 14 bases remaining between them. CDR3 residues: CASSWAPEGNEQFF. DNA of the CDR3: TGCGCCAGCAGCTGGGCCCCGGAGGGAAATGAGCAGTTCTTC.

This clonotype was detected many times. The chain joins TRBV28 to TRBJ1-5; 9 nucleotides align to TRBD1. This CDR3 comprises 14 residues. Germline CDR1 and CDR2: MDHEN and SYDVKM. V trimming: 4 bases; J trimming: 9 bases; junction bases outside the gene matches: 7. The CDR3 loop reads CASSSQGAAGPQHF. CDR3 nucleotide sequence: TGTGCCAGCAGTTCACAGGGGGCCGCAGGGCCCCAGCATTTT.

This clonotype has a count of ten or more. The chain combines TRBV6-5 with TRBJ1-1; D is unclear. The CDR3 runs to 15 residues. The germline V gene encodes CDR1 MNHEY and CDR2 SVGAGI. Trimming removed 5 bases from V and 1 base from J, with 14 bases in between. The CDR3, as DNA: TGTGCCAGCAGTGGATTCGCGGACGGGAACACTGAAGCTTTCTTT. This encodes CASSGFADGNTEAFF.

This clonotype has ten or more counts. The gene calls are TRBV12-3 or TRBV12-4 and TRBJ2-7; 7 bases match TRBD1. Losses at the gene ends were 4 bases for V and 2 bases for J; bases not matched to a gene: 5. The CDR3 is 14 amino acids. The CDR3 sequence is CASSSGQSTYEQYF. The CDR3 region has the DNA TGTGCCAGCAGTTCGGGACAGTCAACCTACGAGCAGTACTTC.

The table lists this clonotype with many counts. As DNA, the CDR3 is TGTGCCAGCAGTGACTTTCAGGGGGCTGTTGAAGCTTTCTTT. Translated, it gives CASSDFQGAVEAFF. V usage is TRBV28 and J usage is TRBJ1-1; 8 bases line up with TRBD1. J gave up 7 bases and V 5 bases, and 9 bases lay outside the gene matches. The length of the CDR3 is 14 residues. Germline CDR1 MDHEN, CDR2 SYDVKM.

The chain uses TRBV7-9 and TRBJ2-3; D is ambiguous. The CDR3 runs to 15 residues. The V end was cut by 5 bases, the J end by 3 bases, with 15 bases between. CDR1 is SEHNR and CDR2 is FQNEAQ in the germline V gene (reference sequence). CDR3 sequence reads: CASSARVGRTDTQYF. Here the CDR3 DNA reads TGTGCCAGCAGCGCCAGAGTAGGCCGGACAGATACGCAGTATTTT.

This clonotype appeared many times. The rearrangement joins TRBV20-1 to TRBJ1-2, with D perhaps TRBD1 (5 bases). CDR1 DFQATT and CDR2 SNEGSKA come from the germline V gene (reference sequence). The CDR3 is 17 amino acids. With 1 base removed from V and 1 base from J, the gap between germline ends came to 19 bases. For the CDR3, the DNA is TGCAGTGCTAGAGTCTCAGCGGCAGGGCGAAGTAACTATGGCTACACCTTC. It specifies CSARVSAAGRSNYGYTF.

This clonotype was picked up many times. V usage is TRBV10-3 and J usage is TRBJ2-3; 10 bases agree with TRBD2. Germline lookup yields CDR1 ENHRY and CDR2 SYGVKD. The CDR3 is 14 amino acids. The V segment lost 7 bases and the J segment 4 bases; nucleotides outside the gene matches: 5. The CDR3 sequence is CAITSGGGADTQYF. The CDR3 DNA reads TGTGCCATCACTAGCGGGGGTGGCGCAGATACGCAGTATTTT.

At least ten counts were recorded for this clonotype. The CDR3 DNA reads as TGTGCCAGCAGCCCAGAGCAAGCGGGGGGGATCAATGAGCAGTTCTTC. Translation gives CASSPEQAGGINEQFF. This chain links TRBV7-3 with TRBJ2-1; 10 bases are a match to TRBD2. CDR3 length equals 16 residues. Unmatched junction bases numbered 10, after V lost 5 bases and J lost 6 bases. Germline V gene sequence: CDR1 SGHTA, CDR2 FQGTGA.

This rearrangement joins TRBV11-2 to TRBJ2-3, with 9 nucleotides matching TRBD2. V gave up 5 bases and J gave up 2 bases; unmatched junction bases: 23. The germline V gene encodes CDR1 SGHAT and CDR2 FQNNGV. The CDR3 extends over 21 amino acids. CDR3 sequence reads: CASSPTRGGAGVGYNTDTQYF. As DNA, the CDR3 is TGTGCCAGCAGCCCCACGCGCGGGGGGGCCGGAGTGGGCTATAACACAGATACGCAGTATTTT.

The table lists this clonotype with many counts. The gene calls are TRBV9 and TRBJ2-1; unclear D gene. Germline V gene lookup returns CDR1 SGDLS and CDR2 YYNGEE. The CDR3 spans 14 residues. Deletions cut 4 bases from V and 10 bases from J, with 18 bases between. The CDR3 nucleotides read TGTGCCAGCAGCCCCCAGGTAGGCGGATCGGAGCAGTTCTTC. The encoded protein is CASSPQVGGSEQFF.